Below, 9 T cell receptor beta chains from the same sample are listed, as sequenced in a study of blood T cell repertoires in COVID-19. Data came from immunoSEQ multiplex PCR; TCRdb stores just in-frame clones and leaves some out. This table has some 150,000 clones, about three quarters appearing once. Sequencing was performed on peripheral blood. The receptors here all came from a man older than 75 with acute or convalescent COVID-19.

This chain joins TRBV28 and TRBJ1-6; the D is unclear. V was cut by 6 bases and J by 10 bases, with 7 bases left in between. Germline CDR1 is MDHEN and CDR2 is SYDVKM. The CDR3 contains 11 residues. The CDR3 nucleotides read TGTGCCAGCAGGGCCTTGTCACCCCTCCACTTT. Translating gives CASRALSPLHF.

The chain carries TRBV27 and TRBJ2-2; D perhaps matches TRBD2 (7 bases). The CDR3 extends over 15 amino acids. Trimming removed 4 bases from V and 4 bases from J, with 13 bases in between. Germline V gene data show CDR1 as MNHEY and CDR2 as SMNVEV (reference sequence). The CDR3 is CASSSKGGGTGELFF. The DNA of the CDR3 is TGTGCCAGCAGTTCTAAGGGGGGGGGCACCGGGGAGCTGTTTTTT.

This clone occurred once. The chain is built from TRBV11-2 and TRBJ2-1, with D possibly being TRBD1 (5 bases). Germline assignment: CDR1 SGHAT and CDR2 FQNNGV. The CDR3 has 15 residues. V was trimmed by 2 bases and J by 0 bases, leaving 8 bases between them. The CDR3 region is CASSLRGLSYNEQFF. In nucleotides, the CDR3 is TGTGCCAGCAGCTTAAGGGGCCTCTCCTACAATGAGCAGTTCTTC.

The rearrangement uses TRBV7-2 and TRBJ2-5; tentatively, D is TRBD2 (6 bases). The CDR3 runs 13 residues. Trimming removed 5 bases at V and 5 bases at J, with 12 bases between. Per the germline V gene, CDR1 is SGHTA and CDR2 is FQGNSA. The chain's CDR3 is CASSRGGSETQYF. The CDR3 bases are TGTGCCAGCAGCCGAGGAGGGAGCGAGACCCAGTACTTC.

The genes are TRBV6-5 and TRBJ2-3; weak D call: TRBD1 (5 bases). The V gene's germline CDR1 is MNHEY and CDR2 SVGAGI. The CDR3 length is 14 residues. The germline V and J ends were trimmed by 6 bases and 3 bases, with 13 bases remaining between them. Here the CDR3 DNA reads TGTGCCAGCAGAGTACGACAGTTTACAGATACGCAGTATTTT. It yields the protein CASRVRQFTDTQYF.

The chain couples TRBV28 to TRBJ1-1; 8 positions agree with TRBD1. CDR1 is MDHEN and CDR2 is SYDVKM in the germline V gene. This CDR3 region has 14 residues. The V gene end was trimmed by 4 bases and the J gene end by 1 base; junction bases not matched to a gene: 2. The CDR3 DNA reads as TGTGCCAGCAGTTCAGGGGGCGCGAACACTGAAGCTTTCTTT. This gives the protein CASSSGGANTEAFF.

The chain couples TRBV29-1 to TRBJ2-2; D not certain. Between the trimmed V and J ends, which lost 4 bases and 4 bases, there was a span of 10 bases. This CDR3 comprises 13 residues. Germline assignment: CDR1 SQVTM and CDR2 ANQGSEA. The CDR3: CSVGPDRTGELFF. DNA of the CDR3: TGCAGCGTTGGGCCTGATCGCACCGGGGAGCTGTTTTTT.

This clone was counted only a few times. The chain carries TRBV10-3 and TRBJ1-5; TRBD1 aligns across 9 bases. V was pared by 4 bases and J by 5 bases, with 0 bases of the junction left unmatched. Germline CDR1 ENHRY, CDR2 SYGVKD. The CDR3 has 13 amino acids. Here the CDR3 reads CAISGQGDQPQHF. CDR3 nucleotide sequence: TGTGCCATCAGTGGACAGGGGGATCAGCCCCAGCATTTT.

This chain joins TRBV11-3 and TRBJ1-6; D remains unclear. V was shortened by 4 bases and J by 2 bases, with 9 bases between the two germline ends. CDR3 length: 15 residues. Germline V gives CDR1 SGHNT, CDR2 YENEEA. DNA for the CDR3: TGTGCCAGCAGCTACCGAGCCACCTATAATTCACCCCTCCACTTT. Its protein product is CASSYRATYNSPLHF.